A selection of T cell receptor beta chains follows, all from one sample in a study of T cells in tumors after PD-1 blockade. TCRdb's table, derived via immunoSEQ multiplex PCR, lists solely in-frame clones and lacks some. This sample has approximately 48,000 clones, with roughly 80% found just once. Sequenced here: PBMCs, sampled before anti-PD-1 treatment. All receptors derive from a human donor with basal cell carcinoma. The CDR3 runs from the conserved cysteine through the conserved F or W. The order of the fields is clone size, J gene, V gene, D gene, CDR3 protein, CDR3 DNA. D genes are given only for firm matches. Size is omitted from some rows. Given values are once, few, many or a class for expanded clones.

clone_size: .; j_call: TRBJ1-5; v_call: TRBV6-1; d_call: TRBD1; cdr3_aa: CASSEKVGTGMQPQHF; cdr3_nt: TGTGCCAGCAGTGAAAAGGTGGGGACAGGGATGCAGCCCCAGCATTTT
clone_size: .; j_call: TRBJ2-2; v_call: TRBV3-1/TRBV3-2; d_call: .; cdr3_aa: CASTPRGWLGDTGELFF; cdr3_nt: TGTGCCAGCACCCCCCGCGGATGGCTAGGCGACACCGGGGAGCTGTTTTTT
clone_size: .; j_call: TRBJ1-5; v_call: TRBV5-8; d_call: TRBD1; cdr3_aa: CASSPGQGSFVQPQHF; cdr3_nt: TGTGCCAGCAGCCCGGGACAGGGGAGTTTCGTTCAGCCCCAGCATTTT
clone_size: .; j_call: TRBJ1-2; v_call: TRBV9; d_call: .; cdr3_aa: CASSVAGQNYGYTF; cdr3_nt: TGTGCCAGCAGCGTAGCGGGGCAGAACTATGGCTACACCTTC
clone_size: .; j_call: TRBJ1-5; v_call: TRBV7-9; d_call: .; cdr3_aa: CASTRGLNQPQHF; cdr3_nt: TGTGCCAGCACAAGGGGTCTAAATCAGCCCCAGCATTTT
clone_size: .; j_call: TRBJ2-3; v_call: TRBV30; d_call: .; cdr3_aa: CAWTTGRVTQYF; cdr3_nt: TGTGCCTGGACTACAGGTCGCGTTACGCAGTATTTT
clone_size: .; j_call: TRBJ1-5; v_call: TRBV18; d_call: .; cdr3_aa: CASSPLAGSSGNQPQHF; cdr3_nt: TGTGCCAGCTCACCACTTGCAGGGTCCTCGGGCAATCAGCCCCAGCATTTT
clone_size: .; j_call: TRBJ2-7; v_call: TRBV30; d_call: .; cdr3_aa: CAWIRVGYEQYF; cdr3_nt: TGTGCCTGGATAAGGGTAGGCTACGAGCAGTACTTC
clone_size: .; j_call: TRBJ2-7; v_call: TRBV4-1; d_call: .; cdr3_aa: CASSQDRSSYEQYF; cdr3_nt: TGCGCCAGCAGCCAAGACAGGTCCTCCTACGAGCAGTACTTC
clone_size: .; j_call: TRBJ2-2; v_call: TRBV4-1; d_call: .; cdr3_aa: CASSAGDRGKGVGELFF; cdr3_nt: TGCGCCAGCAGCGCAGGGGATCGGGGCAAGGGCGTCGGGGAGCTGTTTTTT
clone_size: .; j_call: TRBJ2-1; v_call: TRBV6-6; d_call: TRBD1; cdr3_aa: CASGTGTREQFF; cdr3_nt: TGTGCCAGCGGGACAGGGACCCGTGAGCAGTTCTTC
clone_size: few; j_call: TRBJ1-6; v_call: TRBV10-1; d_call: .; cdr3_aa: CASSESNSGNSPLHF; cdr3_nt: TGCGCCAGCAGTGAGTCGAACAGTGGAAATTCACCCCTCCACTTT
clone_size: few; j_call: TRBJ1-1; v_call: TRBV30; d_call: .; cdr3_aa: CAWSVRSSMNTEAFF; cdr3_nt: TGTGCCTGGAGTGTGAGGTCTTCTATGAACACTGAAGCTTTCTTT
clone_size: .; j_call: TRBJ2-3; v_call: TRBV5-6; d_call: TRBD2; cdr3_aa: CASSLTSGGRTDTQYF; cdr3_nt: TGTGCCAGCAGCCTCACTAGCGGGGGGCGCACAGATACGCAGTATTTT
clone_size: .; j_call: TRBJ2-2; v_call: TRBV9; d_call: TRBD2; cdr3_aa: CASSVDGGRGTGELFF; cdr3_nt: TGTGCCAGCAGCGTGGACGGGGGGAGGGGCACCGGGGAGCTGTTTTTT
clone_size: .; j_call: TRBJ1-4; v_call: TRBV18; d_call: TRBD1; cdr3_aa: CASSRPGQGEKLFF; cdr3_nt: TGTGCCAGCTCACGACCGGGACAGGGTGAAAAACTGTTTTTT
clone_size: few; j_call: TRBJ1-2; v_call: TRBV27; d_call: .; cdr3_aa: CARSRDARGYGYTF; cdr3_nt: TGTGCCAGATCAAGGGACGCTCGGGGCTATGGCTACACCTTC
clone_size: .; j_call: TRBJ1-3; v_call: TRBV3-1/TRBV3-2; d_call: .; cdr3_aa: CASSRLGNTIYF; cdr3_nt: TGTGCCAGCAGCCGTCTGGGAAACACCATATATTTT
clone_size: .; j_call: TRBJ1-1; v_call: TRBV5-6; d_call: .; cdr3_aa: CASSLVGSGRGTEAFF; cdr3_nt: TGTGCCAGCAGCTTGGTGGGGTCGGGGAGGGGCACTGAAGCTTTCTTT
clone_size: few; j_call: TRBJ1-2; v_call: TRBV19; d_call: TRBD1; cdr3_aa: CASSLTTGVGYTF; cdr3_nt: TGTGCCAGTAGTCTAACAACAGGGGTGGGCTACACCTTC
clone_size: .; j_call: TRBJ1-2; v_call: TRBV28; d_call: .; cdr3_aa: CAISAGTNYGYTF; cdr3_nt: TGTGCCATATCGGCAGGGACCAACTATGGCTACACCTTC
clone_size: .; j_call: TRBJ2-3; v_call: TRBV3-1/TRBV3-2; d_call: TRBD1; cdr3_aa: CASTSGTDFTDTQYF; cdr3_nt: TGTGCCAGCACTTCCGGGACAGACTTCACAGATACGCAGTATTTT
clone_size: .; j_call: TRBJ2-1; v_call: TRBV18; d_call: TRBD2; cdr3_aa: CASSPLAGGTLGNEQFF; cdr3_nt: TGTGCCAGCTCACCACTAGCGGGGGGTACCCTTGGTAATGAGCAGTTCTTC
clone_size: once; j_call: TRBJ1-4; v_call: TRBV30; d_call: .; cdr3_aa: CAWRRAGRSNEKLFF; cdr3_nt: TGTGCCTGGAGAAGGGCGGGACGGTCTAATGAAAAACTGTTTTTT
clone_size: .; j_call: TRBJ2-1; v_call: TRBV9; d_call: .; cdr3_aa: CASSVGLASNEQFF; cdr3_nt: TGTGCCAGCAGCGTAGGGTTAGCGTCGAATGAGCAGTTCTTC
clone_size: .; j_call: TRBJ1-5; v_call: TRBV12-5; d_call: .; cdr3_aa: CASGSQTGSNQPQHF; cdr3_nt: TGTGCTAGTGGTTCTCAAACAGGTAGCAATCAGCCCCAGCATTTT
clone_size: .; j_call: TRBJ1-1; v_call: TRBV28; d_call: TRBD1; cdr3_aa: CASGWTGYLTEAFF; cdr3_nt: TGTGCCAGCGGATGGACAGGCTACCTCACTGAAGCTTTCTTT
clone_size: .; j_call: TRBJ2-7; v_call: TRBV5-4; d_call: TRBD2; cdr3_aa: CASSLVSSGTYEQYF; cdr3_nt: TGTGCCAGCAGCTTGGTGTCTAGCGGAACCTACGAGCAGTACTTC
clone_size: .; j_call: TRBJ2-3; v_call: TRBV11-2; d_call: .; cdr3_aa: CASRPRLGGVLGTDTQYF; cdr3_nt: TGTGCCAGCAGACCACGCCTAGGAGGGGTACTAGGCACAGATACGCAGTATTTT
clone_size: .; j_call: TRBJ2-1; v_call: TRBV19; d_call: .; cdr3_aa: CASSIGDGSYNEQFF; cdr3_nt: TGTGCCAGTAGTATAGGTGACGGGTCCTACAATGAGCAGTTCTTC
clone_size: few; j_call: TRBJ2-4; v_call: TRBV19; d_call: .; cdr3_aa: CASSLGLFSLAKNIQYF; cdr3_nt: TGTGCCAGTAGTCTGGGACTGTTTTCCCTAGCCAAAAACATTCAGTACTTC
clone_size: .; j_call: TRBJ2-1; v_call: TRBV11-1; d_call: .; cdr3_aa: CASSSPYNEQFF; cdr3_nt: TGTGCCAGCAGCTCTCCTTACAATGAGCAGTTCTTC
clone_size: .; j_call: TRBJ2-1; v_call: TRBV30; d_call: TRBD1; cdr3_aa: CAWTRTGKYNEQFF; cdr3_nt: TGTGCCTGGACCAGGACAGGAAAGTACAATGAGCAGTTCTTC
clone_size: few; j_call: TRBJ1-5; v_call: TRBV19; d_call: TRBD1; cdr3_aa: CASSDRAGQPQHF; cdr3_nt: TGTGCCAGTAGCGACAGGGCTGGCCAGCCCCAGCATTTT
clone_size: few; j_call: TRBJ2-3; v_call: TRBV7-8; d_call: .; cdr3_aa: CASSLVVMGGADTQYF; cdr3_nt: TGTGCCAGCAGCTTAGTGGTTATGGGGGGCGCAGATACGCAGTATTTT
clone_size: .; j_call: TRBJ1-2; v_call: TRBV24-1; d_call: .; cdr3_aa: CATSDAVNYGYTF; cdr3_nt: TGTGCCACCTCTGATGCCGTGAACTATGGCTACACCTTC
clone_size: .; j_call: TRBJ2-2; v_call: TRBV7-9; d_call: .; cdr3_aa: CASSLLGQLTGELFF; cdr3_nt: TGTGCCAGCAGCCTCTTGGGCCAGCTCACCGGGGAGCTGTTTTTT
clone_size: .; j_call: TRBJ1-5; v_call: TRBV24-1; d_call: .; cdr3_aa: CATSEGDQPQHF; cdr3_nt: TGTGCCACCAGTGAGGGGGATCAGCCCCAGCATTTT
clone_size: .; j_call: TRBJ2-5; v_call: TRBV7-2; d_call: TRBD1; cdr3_aa: CASSPDRGGVKTQYF; cdr3_nt: TGTGCCAGCAGTCCTGACAGGGGAGGAGTGAAGACCCAGTACTTC
clone_size: .; j_call: TRBJ2-7; v_call: TRBV6-5; d_call: .; cdr3_aa: CASSHVRREQYF; cdr3_nt: TGTGCCAGCAGTCACGTGAGGCGCGAGCAGTACTTC
clone_size: once; j_call: TRBJ1-1; v_call: TRBV5-1; d_call: .; cdr3_aa: CASSLFEGGVAFF; cdr3_nt: TGCGCCAGCAGCTTGTTTGAGGGTGGCGTAGCTTTCTTT
clone_size: .; j_call: TRBJ1-4; v_call: TRBV5-1; d_call: .; cdr3_aa: CASRSTNEKLFF; cdr3_nt: TGCGCCAGCCGCTCAACTAATGAAAAACTGTTTTTT
clone_size: .; j_call: TRBJ1-5; v_call: TRBV28; d_call: .; cdr3_aa: CASSFGAINQPQHF; cdr3_nt: TGTGCCAGCAGTTTCGGGGCTATCAATCAGCCCCAGCATTTT
clone_size: .; j_call: TRBJ2-4; v_call: TRBV5-6; d_call: TRBD2; cdr3_aa: CASSWAGVGKNIQYF; cdr3_nt: TGTGCCAGCAGCTGGGCGGGGGTCGGCAAAAACATTCAGTACTTC
clone_size: few; j_call: TRBJ1-2; v_call: TRBV24-1; d_call: .; cdr3_aa: CATSETGRDGYTF; cdr3_nt: TGTGCCACCAGTGAGACGGGGCGGGATGGCTACACCTTC
clone_size: .; j_call: TRBJ2-7; v_call: TRBV12-5; d_call: .; cdr3_aa: CASGLFGTSIHEQYF; cdr3_nt: TGTGCTAGTGGACTCTTTGGGACATCCATCCACGAGCAGTACTTC
clone_size: few; j_call: TRBJ2-5; v_call: TRBV2; d_call: .; cdr3_aa: CASSEPFLVTQYF; cdr3_nt: TGTGCCAGCAGTGAACCGTTTTTAGTGACCCAGTACTTC
clone_size: .; j_call: TRBJ1-3; v_call: TRBV3-1/TRBV3-2; d_call: .; cdr3_aa: CASSPTGKVAGNTIYF; cdr3_nt: TGTGCCAGCAGCCCTACAGGGAAGGTTGCTGGAAACACCATATATTTT
clone_size: .; j_call: TRBJ2-2; v_call: TRBV27; d_call: .; cdr3_aa: CASSLRGLNTGELFF; cdr3_nt: TGTGCCAGCAGTTTAAGGGGCTTAAACACCGGGGAGCTGTTTTTT
clone_size: .; j_call: TRBJ2-3; v_call: TRBV19; d_call: TRBD2; cdr3_aa: CASSIFRGGTDTQYF; cdr3_nt: TGTGCCAGTAGTATTTTTCGGGGGGGCACAGATACGCAGTATTTT
clone_size: .; j_call: TRBJ1-2; v_call: TRBV7-2; d_call: TRBD1; cdr3_aa: CASSLGGGGIFDYGYTF; cdr3_nt: TGTGCCAGCAGCTTAGGAGGGGGCGGAATTTTCGACTATGGCTACACCTTC
clone_size: .; j_call: TRBJ1-4; v_call: TRBV18; d_call: TRBD1; cdr3_aa: CASSKGQAINEKLFF; cdr3_nt: TGTGCCAGCTCAAAAGGACAGGCCATTAATGAAAAACTGTTTTTT
clone_size: .; j_call: TRBJ2-3; v_call: TRBV5-6; d_call: .; cdr3_aa: CASSLASNTDTQYF; cdr3_nt: TGTGCCAGCAGCTTGGCATCCAACACAGATACGCAGTATTTT
clone_size: .; j_call: TRBJ2-7; v_call: TRBV19; d_call: TRBD1; cdr3_aa: CASSIFGTDYEQYF; cdr3_nt: TGTGCCAGTAGTATCTTCGGGACAGACTACGAGCAGTACTTC
clone_size: .; j_call: TRBJ2-1; v_call: TRBV18; d_call: .; cdr3_aa: CASSPGKGPTEQFF; cdr3_nt: TGTGCCAGCTCACCGGGAAAAGGGCCCACTGAGCAGTTCTTC
clone_size: .; j_call: TRBJ1-1; v_call: TRBV27; d_call: .; cdr3_aa: CASSLGPRDSEAFF; cdr3_nt: TGTGCCAGCAGTCTAGGGCCCAGGGATTCTGAAGCTTTCTTT
clone_size: .; j_call: TRBJ1-1; v_call: TRBV5-6; d_call: .; cdr3_aa: CASSLVGAGRGTEAFF; cdr3_nt: TGTGCCAGCAGCTTGGTGGGGGCGGGGAGGGGCACTGAAGCTTTCTTT